This record looks at one TCR beta chain sequence and its context. Original processing methods: Amplified reference gene primers provided the basis for estimating nucleated cell counts. Only in-frame clones appear in the TCRdb table, and some are missing; sequencing was by immunoSEQ multiplex PCR. V, J and clone size reflect that table, while D and trimming were determined from the DNA. In the table there are 210,000 or so clones, 88% of which are singletons. The entry originates in a study of blood T cell repertoires in COVID-19. Study in general: Specimens from acute and convalescent COVID-19 originated in the United States, Italy and Spain. T cells, B-cell-depleted T cells, or PBMCs supplied cDNA or gDNA.

This CDR3 is 11 amino acids long. CDR1 DFQATT and CDR2 SNEGSKA come from the germline V gene (reference sequence). V was pared by 2 bases and J by 11 bases, with 5 bases of the junction left unmatched. What was sequenced was peripheral blood. The receptor comes from a man aged 18 to 30 with active or convalescent COVID-19. J is TRBJ1-1 and V is TRBV20-1; 7 positions match TRBD1. The CDR3 loop is CSARSQGVAFF. Written as DNA, the CDR3 is TGCAGTGCTAGAAGCCAGGGGGTGGCTTTCTTT.